A selection of T cell receptor beta chains follows, all from one sample in a study of CD8+ T cells in alopecia areata. Assay used: immunoSEQ multiplex PCR; TCRdb lists only in-frame clones, some missing. The sample has approximately 160,000 clones, about 60% seen once. The sample in question was CD4+ T cells sorted from blood, obtained at week 24, from a patient treated with tofacitinib. The receptors come from a human donor with alopecia areata. Each CDR3 is given with its conserved first and last residue. The D gene is left open where the match is weak. The size of a clone is reported for some rows only, either as once, few or many, or as a class for expanded clones.

V: TRBV30
size: .
J: TRBJ2-6
D: TRBD2
DNA: TGTGCCTGGAGTGTCGCGGGAGGCCCTGGGGCCAACGTCCTGACTTTC
CDR3: CAWSVAGGPGANVLTF

V: TRBV29-1
size: once
J: TRBJ2-7
D: .
DNA: TGCAGCGTTGTAGAAGCTTACGAGCAGTACTTC
CDR3: CSVVEAYEQYF

V: TRBV7-3
size: .
J: TRBJ2-3
D: .
DNA: TGTGCCAGCAGCTTAACATTTACGGGCACAGATACGCAGTATTTT
CDR3: CASSLTFTGTDTQYF

V: TRBV29-1
size: .
J: TRBJ2-7
D: TRBD1
DNA: TGCAGCGTGACGACCGGGACAGGGGGCAACGAGCAGTACTTC
CDR3: CSVTTGTGGNEQYF

V: TRBV6-5
size: .
J: TRBJ1-5
D: .
DNA: TGTGCCAGCAGTCCCGGGACCGGCAATCAGCCCCAGCATTTT
CDR3: CASSPGTGNQPQHF

V: TRBV18
size: .
J: TRBJ2-7
D: .
DNA: TGTGCCAGCTCACAGGGTAGGGGCTACGAGCAGTACTTC
CDR3: CASSQGRGYEQYF

V: TRBV29-1
size: .
J: TRBJ2-7
D: TRBD2
DNA: TGCAGCGTTGCCCTAAGACTAGCGGCTTACGAGCAGTACTTC
CDR3: CSVALRLAAYEQYF

V: TRBV29-1
size: .
J: TRBJ1-4
D: TRBD1
DNA: TGCAGCGCTCGAAGGGGGCGTTTTGAAAAACTGTTTTTT
CDR3: CSARRGRFEKLFF

V: TRBV27
size: .
J: TRBJ1-2
D: .
DNA: TGTGCCAGCAGTTTTGGGGCAGAGCAAGACTATGGCTACACCTTC
CDR3: CASSFGAEQDYGYTF

V: TRBV29-1
size: .
J: TRBJ2-3
D: TRBD2
DNA: TGCAGCGTTGAAGGGGCTAGCGGGGGCACAGATACGCAGTATTTT
CDR3: CSVEGASGGTDTQYF

V: TRBV4-1
size: .
J: TRBJ1-2
D: .
DNA: TGCGCCAGCAGCCAAGATCCGTCCCCGGGGAACGGCTACACCTTC
CDR3: CASSQDPSPGNGYTF

V: TRBV7-8
size: .
J: TRBJ2-4
D: .
DNA: TGTGCCAGCAGCTTAAGGTTTACCGGGGGCGGTCGGGACATTCAGTACTTC
CDR3: CASSLRFTGGGRDIQYF

V: TRBV18
size: few
J: TRBJ2-6
D: .
DNA: TGTGCCAGCTCACCCGACACTATCCACTCTGGGGCCAACGTCCTGACTTTC
CDR3: CASSPDTIHSGANVLTF

V: TRBV5-6
size: .
J: TRBJ1-2
D: .
DNA: TGTGCCAGCAGCTTGGCCACACCGAATGGCTACACCTTC
CDR3: CASSLATPNGYTF

V: TRBV29-1
size: .
J: TRBJ1-1
D: .
DNA: TGCAGCGTTACAACCGCCACTGAAGCTTTCTTT
CDR3: CSVTTATEAFF

V: TRBV2
size: .
J: TRBJ2-1
D: .
DNA: TGTGCCAGCATCCGGGAGACTCACCCCAATGAGCAGTTCTTC
CDR3: CASIRETHPNEQFF

V: TRBV6-1
size: .
J: TRBJ1-2
D: TRBD1
DNA: TGTGCCAGCAGTGAAGAAGGGACAGAGCTCAACTATGGCTACACCTTC
CDR3: CASSEEGTELNYGYTF

V: TRBV25-1
size: once
J: TRBJ1-4
D: TRBD1
DNA: TGTGCCAGCAGTGACCGTCGGGGACAGGGTAATGAAAAACTGTTTTTT
CDR3: CASSDRRGQGNEKLFF